What follows are 4 T cell receptor beta chains derived from one specimen sequenced in a study of T-cell memory formation after mild COVID-19. One entry per CDR3 protein, called by TCRdb with MiXCR from the 5' RACE reads. The data hold 350,000 to 500,000 distinct CDR3 sequences, with more than 15% observed a single time. The sequencing sample was made of PBMCs or a T cell subset sorted from them (not recorded which). The receptor source for this set is a young man who had mild COVID-19 (a few samples of this study predate the infection). Cell type and time point are not known.

The CDR3 region has the DNA TGTGCCAGCAGCGTAGGGACGAGAAACTACGAGCAGTACTTC. Translation: CASSVGTRNYEQYF. V usage is TRBV9 and J usage is TRBJ2-7; no definite D call. Germline CDR1 is SGDLS and CDR2 is YYNGEE. V was clipped by 0 bases and J by 3 bases, with 10 bases between them. This CDR3 has 14 amino acids.

This clonotype was picked up a small number of times. V and J are TRBV12-3 or TRBV12-4 and TRBJ1-6; D may be TRBD1 (5 bases). The germline V and J ends were trimmed by 5 bases and 9 bases, with 11 bases remaining between them. The CDR3 has 13 amino acids. This CDR3 reads CASSQGWASPLHF. In DNA, the CDR3 is TGTGCCAGCAGTCAGGGTTGGGCTTCACCCCTCCACTTT.

To note about this clonotype: A read error may produce the germline difference seen at one junction end. The chain uses TRBV7-7 and TRBJ2-2; 7 bases fit TRBD1. From germline, CDR1 is SSHAT and CDR2 FNYEAQ (reference sequence). The CDR3 is 15 amino acids. Written as DNA, the CDR3 is TGTGCTAGCAGCAAGAGGGGGCGGGACACCGGGGAGCTGTTTTTT. Residues: CASSKRGRDTGELFF.

This rearrangement joins TRBV7-2 to TRBJ2-3; TRBD2 aligns across 8 bases. Trimming at V came to 0 bases and at J to 1 base, leaving 6 bases not matched to a gene. Germline loops: CDR1 SGHTA, CDR2 FQGNSA. CDR3 length equals 17 residues. The CDR3 protein is CASSLAAGGAGTDTQYF. The CDR3 DNA reads as TGTGCCAGCAGCTTAGCTGCGGGGGGCGCAGGCACAGATACGCAGTATTTT.